The 14 T cell receptor beta chains presented below share a single source sample, sequenced in a study of shared clonotypes between healthy human individuals. This table comes from immunoSEQ multiplex PCR, and its TCRdb copy is limited to in-frame clones, with some not included. The sample has 950,000 to 1,100,000 clones, 75% to 80% seen once. Input material: memory CD4+ T cells from PBMCs. Specified subset: CD45RA-negative fraction. Receptor source: a man aged 18 to 29 in good health. Some clones in this sample may be carry-over from other donors' samples.

Only a few counts were recorded for this clone. The rearrangement links TRBV5-4 to TRBJ2-5; TRBD2 matches 9 bases. The J segment lost 5 bases and the V segment lost 0 bases, leaving 5 bases of the junction unmatched. The CDR3 is 15 residues long. Germline CDR1 is SGHNT and CDR2 is YYREEE (reference sequence). The CDR3 reads CASSLGGSGSETQYF. The CDR3 DNA reads as TGTGCCAGCAGCTTGGGCGGTAGCGGGAGTGAGACCCAGTACTTC.

The chain couples TRBV28 to TRBJ1-2; the D gene is possibly TRBD1 (6 bases). Per the germline V gene, CDR1 is MDHEN and CDR2 is SYDVKM. The CDR3 is made up of 13 amino acids. V gave up 8 bases and J gave up 4 bases, with 14 bases separating them. CDR3 amino acids: CASGKQGGYGYTF. The CDR3 region has the DNA TGTGCCAGCGGAAAACAGGGAGGCTATGGCTACACCTTC.

The V and J genes are TRBV5-1 and TRBJ1-1; maybe TRBD1 (5 bases). This CDR3 is built from 14 residues. Germline V gives CDR1 SGHRS, CDR2 YFSETQ. The V end was cut by 0 bases, the J end by 3 bases, with 9 bases between. The CDR3 here is CASSLDGGYTEAFF. In nucleotides, the CDR3 is TGCGCCAGCAGCTTGGATGGGGGATACACTGAAGCTTTCTTT.

This rearrangement joins TRBV11-3 to TRBJ2-7, with 7 bases lining up with TRBD2. Trimming took 5 bases from V and 3 from J; bases not matched to a gene: 10. This CDR3 has 15 amino acids. The germline V gene encodes CDR1 SGHNT and CDR2 YENEEA. The CDR3 loop reads CASSRRGGGDYEQYF. CDR3 sequence (DNA): TGTGCCAGCAGCCGTCGCGGCGGGGGAGACTACGAGCAGTACTTC.

The count of this clone is one. The chain is built from TRBV2 and TRBJ2-7, with 10 bases matching TRBD2. The CDR3 is 14 amino acids. In germline, CDR1 is SNHLY, CDR2 FYNNEI. J was trimmed by 1 base and V by 10 bases; bases with no gene match: 7. CDR3 sequence: CANIGTSASYEQYF. The CDR3 region has the DNA TGTGCCAATATAGGGACTAGCGCATCCTACGAGCAGTACTTC.

The gene calls are TRBV28 and TRBJ2-7; D uncertain. CDR3 length: 15 amino acids. Trimming took off 2 bases at V and 8 bases at J, with 19 bases between the two ends. Germline CDR1 MDHEN, CDR2 SYDVKM. The CDR3 bases are TGTGCCAGCAGTTTAAACTCCCTTATCCCTACGAAGCAGTACTTC. Protein product: CASSLNSLIPTKQYF.

The J gene is TRBJ2-4, the V gene TRBV6-4; a possible D gene is TRBD1 (6 bases). Per the germline V gene, CDR1 is MRHNA and CDR2 is SNTAGT. Between the trimmed V and J ends, which lost 2 bases and 10 bases, there was a span of 12 bases. The length of the CDR3 is 13 residues. CDR3 in DNA: TGTGCCAGCAGTGACAGCCGCCAGGGGATTCAGTACTTC. Protein product: CASSDSRQGIQYF.

The gene calls are TRBV9 and TRBJ2-2; TRBD1 is a possible D gene (6 bases). V lost 0 bases, J lost 6 bases, and 9 bases lay in between. Germline CDR1 and CDR2: SGDLS and YYNGEE. This CDR3 contains 14 residues. CDR3: CASSVATGSGELFF. CDR3 DNA: TGTGCCAGCAGCGTAGCTACAGGGTCCGGGGAGCTGTTTTTT.

This chain connects TRBV14 to TRBJ2-5; either TRBD1 or TRBD2 may fit D (5 bases each). The CDR3 is 14 residues long. Trimming cost V 0 bases and J 2 bases, with 7 bases left between them. Germline V CDR1 and CDR2: SGHDN, FVKESK. CDR3 in amino acids: CASSQDWGQETQYF. In DNA, the CDR3 is TGTGCCAGCAGCCAAGATTGGGGGCAAGAGACCCAGTACTTC.

The V and J genes are TRBV28 and TRBJ2-3; 9 nucleotides agree with TRBD2. V was clipped by 7 bases and J by 0 bases; unmatched bases: 17. Per the germline V gene, CDR1 is MDHEN and CDR2 is SYDVKM. The CDR3 sequence is 19 residues long. The CDR3 DNA sequence: TGTGCCAGCAAAAATAGCGGGAGTGTGTTTTTAGGGAGCACAGATACGCAGTATTTT. Its translation: CASKNSGSVFLGSTDTQYF.

The V gene is TRBV5-6, the J gene TRBJ1-4; maybe TRBD1 (5 bases). This CDR3 contains 16 residues. The V gene's germline CDR1 is SGHDT and CDR2 YYEEEE. V lost 0 bases and J 4 bases, leaving 13 bases between the germline ends. In DNA form, the CDR3 reads TGTGCCAGCAGCTTGGAGAGAGGGGTGAATAATGAAAAACTGTTTTTT. Its protein product is CASSLERGVNNEKLFF.

The chain has TRBV5-1 and TRBJ2-5; TRBD2 aligns across 11 bases. Germline CDR1 is SGHRS and CDR2 is YFSETQ. This CDR3 is built from 16 residues. V lost 5 bases to trimming and J lost 2 bases; unmatched junction nucleotides: 8. CDR3 DNA sequence: TGCGCCAGCAGTTACGGACTAGCGGGCTTACAAGAGACCCAGTACTTC. Amino acids: CASSYGLAGLQETQYF.

This clone was seen many times. This chain uses TRBV10-2 with TRBJ2-2, with D tentatively TRBD2 (7 bases). The V and J ends lost 11 bases and 3 bases respectively, with 13 bases between them. Germline lookup yields CDR1 WSHSY and CDR2 SAAADI. The CDR3 is made up of 13 amino acids. In DNA, the CDR3 is TGCGCCTCCAGCGGGACACACACCGGGGAGCTGTTTTTT. Protein product: CASSGTHTGELFF.

The rearrangement joins TRBV2 to TRBJ1-3; 11 bases map to TRBD1. J lost 4 bases, V lost 6 bases, and 5 bases had no gene match. The V gene's germline CDR1 is SNHLY and CDR2 FYNNEI. CDR3 size: 15 residues. CDR3 protein: CASSGQGAPGNTIYF. The CDR3 DNA reads as TGTGCCAGCAGCGGACAGGGGGCGCCCGGAAACACCATATATTTT.